The source of this T cell receptor beta chain is a study of regulatory T cells in long-lasting Graves disease. This CDR3 has 13 amino acids. Germline loops: CDR1 SGHVS, CDR2 FQNEAQ. The V gene lost 1 base and the J gene lost 4 bases, with 4 bases spanning the gap. The TCR beta library used iRepertoire HTBI primers with Arm-PCR amplification of CDR3. TCRdb ran MiXCR on the multiplex PCR reads and lists one entry per CDR3 protein. The sample contains 400,000 to 500,000 distinct CDR3 sequences, 16% of which appear only once. This clonotype showed up many times. The time point was: newly diagnosed GD, antithyroid drugs for less than 3 months. PBMC-derived RNA was used for the TCR library. These data also formed part of another study, on T cells in Graves' hyperthyroidism and ophthalmopathy. Per that study: The HTBI primer set drove a first-round RT-PCR of the TCR CDR3.

This chain connects TRBV7-8 to TRBJ2-2; no reliable D call. This sequence originates from a woman aged 18-29 years with Graves disease. Sequenced material: peripheral blood mononuclear cells (PBMCs), taken at new diagnosis, from a patient treated with antithyroid drugs. The CDR3 spells CASSLGFTGELFF. As DNA, the CDR3 is TGTGCCAGCAGCTTAGGGTTCACCGGGGAGCTGTTTTTT. The variable domain in full, completed from reference TRBV7-8 and TRBJ2-2, reads GAGVSQSPRYKVAKRGQDVALRCDPISGHVSLFWYQQALGQGPEFLTYFQNEAQLDKSGLPSDRFFAERPEGSVSTLKIQRTQQEDSAVYLCASSLGFTGELFFGEGSRLTVL.